One and the same sample provided the 10 T cell receptor beta chains below, sequenced in a study of STAT5B mutations in CD4+ large granular lymphocyte leukemia. The data were produced by immunoSEQ multiplex PCR, yet TCRdb's version contains in-frame clones alone and is incomplete. In the table there are 30,000 to 40,000 clones, about 87% of which are singletons. Specimen: CD4+ T cells from blood buffy coats. The receptors shown here come from a human donor in good health.

The rearrangement joins TRBV7-6 to TRBJ2-5; D is tentatively TRBD1 or TRBD2 (5 bases each). Germline CDR1 is SGHVS and CDR2 is FNYEAQ. Trimming cost V 5 bases and J 5 bases, with 15 bases left between them. CDR3 length equals 14 residues. Here the CDR3 DNA reads TGTGCCAGCAGCCCGAGCGCATGGGGGGAGACCCAGTACTTC. Amino acid sequence: CASSPSAWGETQYF.

The CDR3 spells CASSPSGPYSNQPQHF. CDR3 nucleotides: TGCGCCAGCAGCCCATCGGGCCCCTATAGCAATCAGCCCCAGCATTTT. The chain employs TRBV4-1 and TRBJ1-5; D is unresolved. V gave up 4 bases and J gave up 0 bases, with 13 bases separating them. The CDR3 has 16 amino acids. Germline loops: CDR1 MGHRA, CDR2 YSYEKL.

The chain is built from TRBV5-4 and TRBJ1-1; D remains ambiguous. Germline V gene sequence: CDR1 SGHNT, CDR2 YYREEE (reference sequence). Trimming stripped 4 bases from V and 4 bases from J, with 23 bases between. The CDR3 is 17 residues long. CDR3 DNA: TGTGCCAGCAGCCAACGGTTGGCAGCCGTACGGAGCACTGAAGCTTTCTTT. Its translation is CASSQRLAAVRSTEAFF.

The V and J genes are TRBV11-1 and TRBJ1-1; perhaps TRBD1 as D (5 bases). CDR1 is SGHAT, CDR2 FQDESV, per germline (reference sequence). V lost 4 bases and J 7 bases, leaving 10 bases between the germline ends. The CDR3 is 12 residues long. The CDR3 protein is CASSSGRGEAFF. The DNA for the CDR3 is TGTGCCAGCAGCTCAGGTAGGGGTGAAGCTTTCTTT.

The V gene is TRBV11-2, the J gene TRBJ1-1; D possibly corresponds to TRBD1 (6 bases). This CDR3 has 13 amino acids. Trimming pared 7 bases from V and 0 bases from J, leaving 9 bases between. The V gene's germline CDR1 is SGHAT and CDR2 FQNNGV. The CDR3 is CASKDSLNTEAFF. DNA for the CDR3: TGTGCCAGCAAGGACAGTTTGAACACTGAAGCTTTCTTT. Based on the CDR3 plus reference TRBV11-2 and TRBJ1-1, the full variable domain is EAGVAQSPRYKIIEKRQSVAFWCNPISGHATLYWYQQILGQGPKLLIQFQNNGVVDDSQLPKDRFSAERLKGVDSTLKIQPAKLEDSAVYLCASKDSLNTEAFFGQGTRLTVV.

The gene calls are TRBV6-4 and TRBJ2-1, with D tentatively TRBD1 (6 bases). The CDR3 consists of 14 residues. The ends were cut back, 6 bases at V and 8 bases at J, with 17 bases in the middle. Germline V CDR1 and CDR2: MRHNA, SNTAGT. CDR3 in DNA: TGTGCCAGCAGCCAAGGACAGACCCCCCATGAGCAGTTCTTC. Translating gives CASSQGQTPHEQFF.

The V call is TRBV9, the J call TRBJ2-3; maybe TRBD2 (5 bases). V was cut by 0 bases and J by 5 bases, with 10 bases left in between. CDR3 length equals 14 residues. Germline CDR1 and CDR2: SGDLS and YYNGEE. The CDR3 bases are TGTGCCAGCAGCGTAGGCCCAGCGGAAGATACGCAGTATTTT. This gives the protein CASSVGPAEDTQYF.

The V call is TRBV30, the J call TRBJ1-1; 8 positions match TRBD1. Germline CDR1 is GTSNPN and CDR2 is SVGIG (reference sequence). The CDR3 consists of 13 residues. The J segment lost 2 bases and the V segment lost 5 bases, leaving 4 bases of the junction unmatched. CDR3 coding DNA: TGTGCCTGGTCGACAGGGGCTAACACTGAAGCTTTCTTT. This gives the protein CAWSTGANTEAFF.

The genes are TRBV5-6 and TRBJ1-1; D is undetermined. Germline lookup yields CDR1 SGHDT and CDR2 YYEEEE. CDR3 length: 13 amino acids. V lost 0 bases and J 1 base, leaving 4 bases between the germline ends. CDR3 bases: TGTGCCAGCAGCTTGGGGGGGAACACTGAAGCTTTCTTT. Its protein is CASSLGGNTEAFF.

This sequence joins TRBV7-2 and TRBJ1-5; D is possibly TRBD1 (5 bases). V was clipped by 4 bases and J by 1 base, with 11 bases between them. In germline, CDR1 is SGHTA, CDR2 FQGNSA. The CDR3 covers 15 residues. The DNA of the CDR3 is TGTGCCAGCAGCTCCCGACGGGGGAGCAATCAGCCCCAGCATTTT. This sequence encodes CASSSRRGSNQPQHF.